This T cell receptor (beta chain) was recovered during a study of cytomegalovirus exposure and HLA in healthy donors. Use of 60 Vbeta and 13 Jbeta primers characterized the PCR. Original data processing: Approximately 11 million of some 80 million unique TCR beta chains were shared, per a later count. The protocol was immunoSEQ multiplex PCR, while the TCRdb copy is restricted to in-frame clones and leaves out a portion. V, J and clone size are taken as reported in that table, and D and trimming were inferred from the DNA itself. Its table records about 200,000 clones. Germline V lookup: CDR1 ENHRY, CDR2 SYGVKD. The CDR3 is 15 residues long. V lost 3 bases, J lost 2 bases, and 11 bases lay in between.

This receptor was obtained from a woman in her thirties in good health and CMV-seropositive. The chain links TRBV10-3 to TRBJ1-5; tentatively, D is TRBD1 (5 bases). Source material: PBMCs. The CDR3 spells CAISEGTGGNQPQHF. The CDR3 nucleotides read TGTGCCATCAGTGAAGGTACAGGTGGCAATCAGCCCCAGCATTTT.